This T cell receptor (beta chain) is from a study of T cell changes during pregnancy in multiple sclerosis (dated by TCRdb to about 2019). About the full investigation: The study looked at changes in the T cell repertoire across pregnancy in women with multiple sclerosis.

Libraries were made using the immunoSEQ multiplex PCR assay. Sourced from immuneACCESS, this table was stored by TCRdb with only in-frame sequences that have V and J called. A share of the clones is absent; for the studies checked, an unresolved V gene accounts for under half, and the remainder has no known explanation. The sample has tens of thousands of clones on record, about 90% of them singletons. Around 1.3% of the sample is in the top ten clones. V sheds 0 bases and J sheds 4 bases, leaving 7 bases between their ends. According to the germline V gene (reference sequence), CDR1 reads LNHNV and CDR2 reads YYDKDF. The CDR3, cysteine through phenylalanine, is 14 amino acids long. The retained sequence is limited to the CDR3, 42 bases, with the frame set at the first base. On this clone: What this receptor recognizes is not known. No base quality information exists; no much larger clone differs at one position.

Rearrangement joined TRBV15 to TRBJ2-1; tentative D gene TRBD1, with 6 bases matching. The TCR originated in a female donor in good health, enrolled as a control in a pregnancy study. The sample in question was peripheral blood, obtained in the second trimester of pregnancy. The CDR3 has the sequence CATSREDRYNEQFF. The DNA sequence is TGTGCCACCAGCAGAGAGGACAGATACAATGAGCAGTTCTTC. Outside the CDR3, residues come from the reference TRBV15 and TRBJ2-1 proteins, so the full variable domain is: DAMVIQNPRYQVTQFGKPVTLSCSQTLNHNVMYWYQQKSSQAPKLLFHYYDKDFNNEADTPDNFQSRRPNTSFCFLDIRSPGLGDTAMYLCATSREDRYNEQFFGPGTRLTVL.